The TCR beta chain under discussion was sequenced for a study of blood T cells in healthy people across ages. V lost 0 bases and J 4 bases, leaving 10 bases between the germline ends. Looked up from germline, CDR1 is ENHRY and CDR2 is SYGVKD. The CDR3 loop spans 14 amino acids. A J-beta primer mix and a sample-barcoded 5' primer were used in a second PCR of roughly 7 to 12 cycles. Each CDR3 protein is one row after TCRdb ran MiXCR on the 5' RACE reads. The sample contains fewer than 700,000 distinct CDR3 sequences, 40% to 50% of which appear only once. This receptor was taken from an elderly man in good health. Sequenced: blood. The chain employs TRBV10-3 and TRBJ2-7; TRBD2 is a possible D gene (6 bases). The CDR3 loop is CAISESGGGYEQYF. DNA of the CDR3: TGTGCCATCAGTGAGTCGGGAGGCGGTTACGAGCAGTACTTC.